This is a list of T cell receptor beta chains from one sample in a study of CD8+CD57+ T cells in acquired aplastic anemia. TCRdb re-derived calls from the reads in MiXCR, one entry per CDR3 protein. The sample consists of 75,000 to 90,000 distinct CDR3 sequences, around 42% of them appearing once. Sequences were obtained from sorted CD4+, CD8+, or CD8+CD57+ T cells (not recorded which) from PBMCs. These receptors were collected from a human donor in good health, serving as a control. CDR3s include the opening cysteine and the closing phenylalanine or tryptophan. A D gene is named only where the DNA matches it firmly. Not every row has a clone size; where given, it reads once, few, many or a size class.

v_gene	abundance	d_gene	j_gene	CDR3aa	CDR3nt
TRBV20-1	many	NA	TRBJ2-5	CSARDRGQPMETQYF	TGCAGTGCTAGAGATAGAGGACAGCCGATGGAGACCCAGTACTTC
TRBV7-8	NA	NA	TRBJ2-7	CASGLGQSYDQYF	TGTGCCAGCGGCTTGGGCCAGTCCTACGATCAGTACTTC
TRBV25-1	NA	TRBD1	TRBJ1-6	CASAGPTSRQGGSYNSPLHF	TGTGCCAGCGCCGGACCTACATCTCGACAGGGAGGTTCCTATAATTCACCCCTCCACTTT
TRBV25-1	NA	NA	TRBJ2-7	CASSEYGSSYEQYF	TGTGCCAGCAGTGAATATGGCAGCTCCTACGAGCAGTACTTC
TRBV12-3/TRBV12-4	many	NA	TRBJ2-5	CASSFLEETQYF	TGTGCCAGCAGTTTTTTAGAAGAGACCCAGTACTTC
TRBV2	NA	NA	TRBJ1-1	CASSSAGPHF	TGTGCCAGCAGTTCGGCCGGGCCCCACTTT
TRBV12-3/TRBV12-4	many	TRBD1	TRBJ2-7	CASSLSRDRATEQYF	TGTGCCAGCAGTTTAAGCCGGGACAGAGCTACCGAGCAGTACTTC
TRBV5-5	NA	NA	TRBJ2-1	CASSLSGYSYNEQFF	TGTGCCAGCAGCTTGTCTGGATACTCCTACAATGAGCAGTTCTTC
TRBV2	NA	TRBD1	TRBJ1-1	CASTRQGAGTEAFF	TGTGCCAGCACAAGACAGGGGGCAGGAACTGAAGCTTTCTTT
TRBV6-1	many	NA	TRBJ2-5	CASSEGISRTQYF	TGTGCCAGCAGTGAAGGGATTAGTAGGACCCAGTACTTC
TRBV4-1	NA	NA	TRBJ1-2	CASRYQGLSNYGYTF	TGCGCCAGCAGATACCAGGGTTTGTCCAACTATGGCTACACCTTC
TRBV11-2	NA	NA	TRBJ2-1	CASSSQYRDLNEQFF	TGTGCCAGCAGCTCACAATACAGGGACCTCAATGAGCAGTTCTTC
TRBV11-3	many	NA	TRBJ2-7	CASSLAGGQGEQYF	TGTGCCAGCAGCTTAGCGGGTGGTCAGGGGGAGCAGTACTTC
TRBV27	NA	TRBD1	TRBJ1-5	CASSWGQGNQPQHF	TGTGCCAGCAGTTGGGGACAGGGCAATCAGCCCCAGCATTTT
TRBV20-1	NA	TRBD2	TRBJ2-7	CSASQNGLAGWEQYF	TGCAGTGCCAGCCAGAACGGACTAGCGGGGTGGGAGCAGTACTTC
TRBV6-5	many	NA	TRBJ2-3	CASSYRGIDTQYF	TGTGCCAGCAGTTACCGTGGGATAGATACGCAGTATTTT
TRBV6-1	many	TRBD2	TRBJ2-5	CASKTSGGIQETQYF	TGTGCCAGCAAGACTAGCGGGGGGATCCAAGAGACCCAGTACTTC
TRBV19	once	NA	TRBJ2-7	CAWSGTGLLEQYF	TGTGCCTGGAGCGGGACAGGACTCCTTGAGCAGTACTTC
TRBV2	many	TRBD2	TRBJ2-7	CASSGGASGSYEQYF	TGTGCCAGCAGTGGTGGGGCTAGCGGCTCCTACGAGCAGTACTTC
TRBV4-1	NA	NA	TRBJ1-5	CASSPTPGQVNQPQHF	TGCGCCAGCAGCCCAACCCCGGGACAAGTTAATCAGCCCCAGCATTTT
TRBV10-3	NA	TRBD1	TRBJ2-5	CASSDSSGGRETQYF	TGTGCCAGCAGTGACTCGTCAGGGGGCCGGGAGACCCAGTACTTC
TRBV24-1	NA	NA	TRBJ2-3	CATSGSGGTQYF	TGTGCCACCAGTGGGAGTGGAGGTACGCAGTATTTT
TRBV7-2	NA	TRBD2	TRBJ2-5	CASSLAGAGETQYF	TGTGCCAGCAGCCTAGCGGGGGCGGGGGAGACCCAGTACTTC
TRBV12-3/TRBV12-4	few	NA	TRBJ2-2	CASSFAPNTGELFF	TGTGCCAGCAGTTTTGCCCCGAACACCGGGGAGCTGTTTTTT
TRBV10-3	NA	NA	TRBJ1-4	CAISEAVNEKLFF	TGTGCCATCAGTGAGGCAGTTAATGAAAAACTGTTTTTT
TRBV25-1	many	TRBD1	TRBJ2-5	CASSAGQGGETQYF	TGTGCCAGCAGTGCGGGACAGGGGGGAGAGACCCAGTACTTC